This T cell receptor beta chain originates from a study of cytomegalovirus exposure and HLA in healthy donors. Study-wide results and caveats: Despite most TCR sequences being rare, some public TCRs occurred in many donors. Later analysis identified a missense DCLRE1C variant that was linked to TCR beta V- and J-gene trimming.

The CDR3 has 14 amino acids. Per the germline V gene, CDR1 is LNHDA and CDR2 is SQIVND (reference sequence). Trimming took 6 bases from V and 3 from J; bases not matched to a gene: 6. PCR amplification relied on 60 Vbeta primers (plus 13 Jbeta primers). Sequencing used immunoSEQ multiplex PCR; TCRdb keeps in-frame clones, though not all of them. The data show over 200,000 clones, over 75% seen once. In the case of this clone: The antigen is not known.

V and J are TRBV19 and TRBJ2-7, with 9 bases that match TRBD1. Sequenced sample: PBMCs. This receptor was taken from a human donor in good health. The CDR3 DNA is TGTGCCAGTAGCCGACAGGGGGGCATCTACGAGCAGTACTTC. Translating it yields CASSRQGGIYEQYF.